This passage covers 26 T cell receptor beta chains from one sample sequenced in a study of cytomegalovirus exposure and HLA in healthy donors. Some clones are missing from TCRdb's copy, which holds only in-frame ones; the method was immunoSEQ multiplex PCR. This repertoire shows hundreds of thousands of clones, 80% to 90% found once; its top ten account for about 2%. Sequencing input: PBMCs. Every receptor here comes from a woman between 18 and 30 years old in good health and CMV-seropositive.

The chain combines TRBV11-2 with TRBJ1-2, with no clear D. V shed 0 bases and J shed 7 bases, with 9 bases lying between them. The germline CDR1 and CDR2 sequences are SGHAT and FQNNGV. This CDR3 comprises 13 residues. The CDR3 coding sequence is TGTGCCAGCAGCTTAGAGCGTTCGGGTGGCTACACCTTC. The encoded protein is CASSLERSGGYTF.

The V gene is TRBV27, the J gene TRBJ1-2; no clear D gene. Germline V CDR1 and CDR2: MNHEY, SMNVEV (reference sequence). Trimming pared 8 bases from V and 6 bases from J, leaving 13 bases between. This CDR3 is built from 12 residues. Here the CDR3 DNA reads TGTGCCAGCGCGACCGGAGGAGATGGCTACACCTTC. Its protein is CASATGGDGYTF.

This sequence joins TRBV30 and TRBJ1-2, with D tentatively TRBD1 (5 bases). The CDR3 runs to 12 residues. Germline V gives CDR1 GTSNPN, CDR2 SVGIG (reference sequence). V gave up 0 bases and J gave up 8 bases, with 10 bases separating them. The CDR3 DNA is TGTGCCTGGAGTGTAGACAGTGGCGGCTACACCTTC. It specifies CAWSVDSGGYTF.

This chain connects TRBV11-2 to TRBJ2-7, with a tentative D call TRBD1 (5 bases). Between the trimmed V and J ends, which lost 2 bases and 2 bases, there was a span of 7 bases. Germline V gene data show CDR1 as SGHAT and CDR2 as FQNNGV. The CDR3 contains 13 residues. The CDR3 loop is CASSLRQTYEQYF. As DNA, the CDR3 is TGTGCCAGCAGCTTAAGACAGACCTACGAGCAGTACTTC.

The CDR3 spells CATEDSSSYNEQFF. The CDR3 nucleotides read TGTGCCACCGAGGACTCGAGCTCCTACAATGAGCAGTTCTTC. The V call is TRBV15, the J call TRBJ2-1; tentative D call: TRBD2 (5 bases). Trimming cost V 8 bases and J 0 bases, with 11 bases left between them. The CDR3 length is 14 residues. Germline V CDR1 and CDR2: LNHNV, YYDKDF (reference sequence).

Written as DNA, the CDR3 is TGTGCCAGCAGCTTGTTGGCGGTTACAGGACTGAACACTGAAGCTTTCTTT. It codes for CASSLLAVTGLNTEAFF. The gene calls are TRBV5-5 and TRBJ1-1; perhaps TRBD1 as D (5 bases). The CDR3 runs to 17 residues. Germline V gives CDR1 SGHKS, CDR2 YYEKEE (reference sequence). The V end lost 1 base, the J end lost 0 bases, and 16 bases lay between the germline ends.

The chain links TRBV6-1 to TRBJ2-1, with 11 positions matching TRBD1. Trimming cost V 9 bases and J 8 bases; bases outside gene matches: 9. Germline lookup yields CDR1 MNHNS and CDR2 SASEGT. This CDR3 has 14 residues. The DNA of the CDR3 is TGTGCCAGTCGGGGGGACAGGGGGGATGATGAGCAGTTCTTC. Amino acids: CASRGDRGDDEQFF.

V and J are TRBV2 and TRBJ2-5; TRBD2 might be the D (5 bases). The ends were cut back, 5 bases at V and 4 bases at J, with 8 bases in the middle. The CDR3 spans 12 residues. Germline lookup yields CDR1 SNHLY and CDR2 FYNNEI. CDR3 protein: CASSPGLETQYF. DNA for the CDR3: TGTGCCAGCAGTCCGGGGTTAGAGACCCAGTACTTC.

The chain combines TRBV5-1 with TRBJ2-7, with D tentatively TRBD2 (6 bases). Trimming took off 2 bases at V and 1 base at J, with 19 bases between the two ends. From germline, CDR1 is SGHRS and CDR2 YFSETQ. The CDR3 covers 17 residues. The CDR3 loop is CASSLGTVRERSYEQYF. DNA of the CDR3: TGCGCCAGCAGCTTAGGGACTGTAAGGGAGAGATCCTACGAGCAGTACTTC.

The chain is built from TRBV28 and TRBJ2-5, with D hard to call. CDR1 is MDHEN and CDR2 is SYDVKM in the germline V gene. V was trimmed by 7 bases and J by 4 bases, leaving 16 bases between them. The CDR3 is 14 amino acids. This CDR3 is CASTPGGILETQYF. CDR3 DNA: TGTGCCAGCACCCCGGGTGGAATTTTAGAGACCCAGTACTTC.

This chain uses TRBV5-6 with TRBJ1-5; 7 bases align to TRBD1. CDR1 is SGHDT and CDR2 is YYEEEE in the germline V gene. V lost 0 bases to trimming and J lost 4 bases; unmatched junction nucleotides: 4. The CDR3 is made up of 15 amino acids. CDR3 amino acids: CASSLGTGINQPQHF. The DNA for the CDR3 is TGTGCCAGCAGCTTGGGGACAGGAATTAATCAGCCCCAGCATTTT.

J is TRBJ1-1 and V is TRBV15; D may be TRBD1 (5 bases). Germline-derived CDR1 and CDR2 are LNHNV and YYDKDF (reference sequence). This CDR3 spans 13 amino acids. Between the trimmed V and J ends, which lost 1 base and 5 bases, there was a span of 8 bases. CDR3 in amino acids: CATSRVGGTEAFF. CDR3 nucleotides: TGTGCCACCAGCAGAGTCGGGGGAACTGAAGCTTTCTTT. Drawing the rest from reference TRBV15 and TRBJ1-1, the complete variable domain is DAMVIQNPRYQVTQFGKPVTLSCSQTLNHNVMYWYQQKSSQAPKLLFHYYDKDFNNEADTPDNFQSRRPNTSFCFLDIRSPGLGDTAMYLCATSRVGGTEAFFGQGTRLTVV.

The chain employs TRBV5-1 and TRBJ2-7; tentatively, D is TRBD2 (6 bases). Germline V gene lookup returns CDR1 SGHRS and CDR2 YFSETQ. The CDR3 totals 18 residues. V lost 0 bases and J lost 6, with 25 bases in between. As DNA, the CDR3 is TGCGCCAGCAGCTTGGAACGGAGGGTATCAGGTCGCAGCTCCGAGCAGTACTTC. It encodes CASSLERRVSGRSSEQYF.

This clone came up once. The J gene is TRBJ2-1, the V gene TRBV7-9; 9 bases are shared with TRBD1. Germline values: CDR1 SEHNR, CDR2 FQNEAQ (reference sequence). The CDR3 is 15 amino acids. V shed 6 bases and J 2 bases; nucleotides not matched to a gene: 5. The CDR3 is CASRQGQGAYNEQFF. The CDR3 nucleotides read TGTGCCAGCAGACAGGGACAGGGAGCCTACAATGAGCAGTTCTTC.

This clone has more than one count but fewer than ten. The genes are TRBV30 and TRBJ1-2; D is possibly TRBD1 (6 bases). With 2 bases removed from V and 8 bases from J, the gap between germline ends came to 12 bases. The germline V gene encodes CDR1 GTSNPN and CDR2 SVGIG (reference sequence). CDR3 length equals 12 residues. The CDR3: CAWSFLTGGYTF. Written as DNA, the CDR3 is TGTGCCTGGAGTTTCCTGACAGGAGGCTACACCTTC.

The chain uses TRBV9 and TRBJ2-1, with 8 positions matching TRBD2. Germline CDR1 is SGDLS and CDR2 is YYNGEE. J was trimmed by 7 bases and V by 2 bases; bases with no gene match: 17. CDR3 length equals 18 residues. This CDR3 reads CASSVHPPGGVKANEQFF. Written as DNA, the CDR3 is TGTGCCAGCAGCGTCCACCCCCCCGGGGGGGTGAAGGCTAATGAGCAGTTCTTC.

CDR3 nucleotide sequence: TGTGCCAGCAGCCGCGGGGGACGTTACAATGAGCAGTTCTTC. It codes for CASSRGGRYNEQFF. The chain uses TRBV5-6 and TRBJ2-1, with 7 positions matching TRBD2. V was pared by 4 bases and J by 4 bases, with 5 bases of the junction left unmatched. The CDR3 length is 14 residues. Germline CDR1 SGHDT, CDR2 YYEEEE.

The chain recombines TRBV28 with TRBJ2-5; weak D call: TRBD2 (6 bases). V was shortened by 7 bases and J by 7 bases, with 19 bases between the two germline ends. The CDR3 length is 14 residues. Germline CDR1 MDHEN, CDR2 SYDVKM. DNA of the CDR3: TGTGCCAGCACCCCACGGGACTTTGGAGGGACCCAGTACTTC. It specifies CASTPRDFGGTQYF.

The chain is built from TRBV7-9 and TRBJ1-2; D perhaps matches TRBD1 (5 bases). CDR3 length: 17 amino acids. The V end was cut by 1 base, the J end by 5 bases, with 20 bases between. The germline gives CDR1 SEHNR, CDR2 FQNEAQ (reference sequence). The CDR3 here is CASSLGVSIGAGYGYTF. The CDR3 DNA follows: TGTGCCAGCAGCTTAGGCGTCAGTATAGGGGCAGGGTATGGCTACACCTTC.

The chain is built from TRBV27 and TRBJ1-1, with 7 bases fitting TRBD1. V was pared by 6 bases and J by 4 bases, with 5 bases of the junction left unmatched. Germline CDR1 reads MNHEY; CDR2 reads SMNVEV (reference sequence). The CDR3 has 13 residues. Written as DNA, the CDR3 is TGTGCCAGCAGACCCGGGACAGCCACTGAAGCTTTCTTT. Its translation: CASRPGTATEAFF.

This rearrangement joins TRBV7-9 to TRBJ1-4; a possible D gene is TRBD1 (5 bases). The CDR3 contains 14 residues. Germline CDR1 SEHNR, CDR2 FQNEAQ (reference sequence). V dropped 5 bases and J dropped 7 bases, with 14 bases sitting between them. The CDR3 reads CASSLLGGFEKLFF. The CDR3 bases are TGTGCCAGCAGCCTCTTGGGGGGATTTGAAAAACTGTTTTTT.

The chain combines TRBV27 with TRBJ1-1; D is unresolved. Germline V CDR1 and CDR2: MNHEY, SMNVEV (reference sequence). The CDR3 spans 15 residues. V dropped 5 bases and J dropped 2 bases, with 15 bases sitting between them. The CDR3 coding sequence is TGTGCCAGCAGTCTTATCCCGGGGATCAACACTGAAGCTTTCTTT. This sequence encodes CASSLIPGINTEAFF.

The chain uses TRBV6-5 and TRBJ2-5; D is perhaps TRBD1 (6 bases). CDR1 is MNHEY and CDR2 is SVGAGI in the germline V gene. V lost 2 bases and J 5 bases, leaving 18 bases between the germline ends. The CDR3 has 16 amino acids. The CDR3 DNA follows: TGTGCCAGCAGTTACCCCGACCCCACAGGGCTCGAGACCCAGTACTTC. Translation gives CASSYPDPTGLETQYF.

The chain is built from TRBV7-9 and TRBJ1-2; 8 bases agree with TRBD1. V lost 0 bases to trimming and J lost 5 bases; unmatched junction nucleotides: 5. The CDR3 spans 15 residues. Germline CDR1 and CDR2: SEHNR and FQNEAQ (reference sequence). The CDR3 DNA sequence: TGTGCCAGCAGCTTAGCCCCTACAGGGGGATATGGCTACACCTTC. Translating gives CASSLAPTGGYGYTF.

The chain recombines TRBV6-5 with TRBJ2-3; D is unclear. CDR1 and CDR2 (germline): MNHEY, SVGAGI. Between the trimmed V and J ends, which lost 4 bases and 5 bases, there was a span of 7 bases. This CDR3 has 12 residues. This CDR3 reads CASSFGRDTQYF. CDR3 in DNA: TGTGCCAGCAGTTTTGGGCGAGATACGCAGTATTTT.

The chain uses TRBV27 and TRBJ2-7; weak D call: TRBD2 (5 bases). This CDR3 contains 14 residues. The germline gives CDR1 MNHEY, CDR2 SMNVEV (reference sequence). Between the trimmed V and J ends, which lost 5 bases and 0 bases, there was a span of 11 bases. The CDR3 nucleotides read TGTGCCAGCAGTGGCCTAGCCGGCTCCTACGAGCAGTACTTC. It yields the protein CASSGLAGSYEQYF.